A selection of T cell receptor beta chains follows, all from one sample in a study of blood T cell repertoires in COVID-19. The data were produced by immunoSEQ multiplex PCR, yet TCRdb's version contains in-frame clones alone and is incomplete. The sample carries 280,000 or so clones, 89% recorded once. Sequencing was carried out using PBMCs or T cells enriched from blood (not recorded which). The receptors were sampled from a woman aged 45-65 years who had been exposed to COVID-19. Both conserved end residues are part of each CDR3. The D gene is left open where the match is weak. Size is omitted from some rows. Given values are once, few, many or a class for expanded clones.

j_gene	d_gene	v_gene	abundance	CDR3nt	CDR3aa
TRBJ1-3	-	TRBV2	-	TGTGCCAGCAGGGGCTTATCTGGAAACACCATATATTTT	CASRGLSGNTIYF
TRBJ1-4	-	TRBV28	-	TGTGCCAGCAGCCTAAGGAGACAGGACACGCCCGAAATGAATGAAAAACTGTTTTTT	CASSLRRQDTPEMNEKLFF
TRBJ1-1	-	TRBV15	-	TGTGCCACCAGCAGTGGGACTCGGGCTTCCTACACTGAAGCTTTCTTT	CATSSGTRASYTEAFF
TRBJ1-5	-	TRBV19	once	TGTGCCAGTAGTATAGAAAGGACAAGAGTCTATAGCAATCAGCCCCAGCATTTT	CASSIERTRVYSNQPQHF
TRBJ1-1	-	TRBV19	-	TGTGCCAGTACCCGCGGGGGAGTGAACACTGAAGCTTTCTTT	CASTRGGVNTEAFF
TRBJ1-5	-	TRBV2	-	TGTGCCAGCGTAACAGATCTCAATCAGCCCCAGCATTTT	CASVTDLNQPQHF
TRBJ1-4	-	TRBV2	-	TGTGCCAGCAGTAAGCGATTTAATGAAAAACTGTTTTTT	CASSKRFNEKLFF
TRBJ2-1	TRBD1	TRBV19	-	TGTGCCAGTAGTATGCAGGGGGTCTCCTACAATGAGCAGTTCTTC	CASSMQGVSYNEQFF
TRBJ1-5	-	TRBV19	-	TGTGCCAGTAGTATAGATCAGGGGCCCGTAAATCAGCCCCAGCATTTT	CASSIDQGPVNQPQHF
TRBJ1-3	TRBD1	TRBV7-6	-	TGTGCCAGCAGCTTAGGGACAGGCGGTGGAAACACCATATATTTT	CASSLGTGGGNTIYF
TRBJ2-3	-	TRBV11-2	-	TGTGCCAGCAGCCTCACGGGACAATCCACAGATACGCAGTATTTT	CASSLTGQSTDTQYF
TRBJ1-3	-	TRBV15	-	TGTGCCACCAGCAGAGACAGGGCTGGAGGAAACACCATATATTTT	CATSRDRAGGNTIYF
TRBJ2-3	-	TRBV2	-	TGTGCCAGCAGTGTGAGAGACTTCCGCACAGATACGCAGTATTTT	CASSVRDFRTDTQYF
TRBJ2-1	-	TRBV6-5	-	TGTGCCAGCAAAACCCCGGGGGGCGGCCATGAGCAGTTCTTC	CASKTPGGGHEQFF
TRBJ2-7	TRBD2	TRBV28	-	TGTGCCAGCAGCAACGGGGGGGGAGTCTACGAGCAGTACTTC	CASSNGGGVYEQYF
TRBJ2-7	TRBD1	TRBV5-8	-	TGTGCCAGCAGCTTGGGCCAGGGGGAATGGTACGAGCAGTACTTC	CASSLGQGEWYEQYF
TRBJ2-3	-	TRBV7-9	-	TGTGCCAGCAGCTTTTTCAGGGCTGGAACAGATACGCAGTATTTT	CASSFFRAGTDTQYF
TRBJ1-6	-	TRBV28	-	TGTGCCAGCAGTTCCACCTATAATTCACCCCTCCACTTT	CASSSTYNSPLHF
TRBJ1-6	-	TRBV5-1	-	TGCGCCAGCAGCGCGACGACAGGCTATAATTCACCCCTCCACTTT	CASSATTGYNSPLHF
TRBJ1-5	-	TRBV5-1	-	TGCGCCAGCAGCTTGGAACAGCCCAATCAGCCCCAGCATTTT	CASSLEQPNQPQHF
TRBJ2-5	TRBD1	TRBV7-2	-	TGTGCCAGCAGCCCGGACAGGGGGCTTATGGAGACCCAGTACTTC	CASSPDRGLMETQYF
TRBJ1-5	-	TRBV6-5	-	TGTGCCAGCCACGGTGAGGGCAATCAGCCCCAGCATTTT	CASHGEGNQPQHF